This T cell receptor beta chain was found in a study of CD8+CD57+ T cells in acquired aplastic anemia. Regarding this clonotype: Its antigen is unknown. One end of the junction varies from germline; a read error may be responsible.

Genomic DNA templated the TCR beta VDJ and CDR3 profiling. TCRdb recomputed calls from the reads with MiXCR, one row per CDR3 protein. The table records about half a million distinct CDR3 sequences, more than 25% of them present only once. Individuals selected for sequencing had exhibited CD8+CD57+ cell expansion on flow cytometry. In all patients, the disease was severe acquired aplastic anemia. Sampling of blood occurred while the patients had still received no therapy. Whole-study findings and limits: In CD8+ cells, Simpson's diversity showed no significant difference between patients and controls.

The CDR3 runs to 14 residues. Germline V gene sequence: CDR1 ENHRY, CDR2 SYGVKD. Material: sorted CD4+, CD8+, or CD8+CD57+ T cells (not recorded which) from PBMCs. The chain uses TRBV10-3 and TRBJ2-7, with TRBD2 matching 7 bases. This TCR came from a human donor with aplastic anemia. CDR3 sequence: CASSGWGGGYEQYF. CDR3 in DNA: TGTGCCAGCAGTGGATGGGGGGGGGGGTACGAGCAGTACTTC.